The 23 T cell receptor beta chains in this list originate from one sample, sequenced in a study of blood T cells in healthy people across ages. Using a J-beta primer mix together with a sample-barcoded 5' primer, a second PCR was run for roughly 7 to 11 cycles. TCRdb re-analysed the 5' RACE reads in MiXCR, keeping a single row per CDR3 protein. This sample yields about 780,000 distinct CDR3 sequences, of which around half are seen a single time; around 18% belongs to the top ten. The sample consisted of blood. Every receptor here comes from an elderly man in good health.

The J gene is TRBJ2-7, the V gene TRBV27; no definite D call. Looked up from germline, CDR1 is MNHEY and CDR2 is SMNVEV (reference sequence). The V end lost 8 bases, the J end lost 4 bases, and 15 bases lay between the germline ends. The CDR3 has 13 amino acids. The CDR3 is CASSDRVLYEQYF. CDR3 sequence (DNA): TGTGCCAGCTCGGATAGGGTCCTATACGAGCAGTACTTC.

This clonotype was counted between two and nine times. This chain uses TRBV12-3 or TRBV12-4 with TRBJ2-1; 8 nucleotides line up with TRBD2. The ends lost 8 bases at V and 10 bases at J; junction bases unmatched: 13. The CDR3 covers 14 residues. CDR3 residues: CASRSGSHPAEQFF. The CDR3 DNA reads TGTGCCAGCCGGAGCGGGAGTCACCCGGCGGAGCAGTTCTTC.

The V and J genes are TRBV11-2 and TRBJ2-5, with 8 positions matching TRBD1. The CDR3 has 14 residues. Germline CDR1 and CDR2: SGHAT and FQNNGV. After removal of 4 bases from V and 5 bases from J, the junction contained 6 bases not matched to a gene. The DNA for the CDR3 is TGTGCCAGCAGCTCGACAGGGGTCTGGGAGACCCAGTACTTC. This encodes CASSSTGVWETQYF.

The gene calls are TRBV20-1 and TRBJ2-7, with 8 positions matching TRBD2. Germline lookup yields CDR1 DFQATT and CDR2 SNEGSKA (reference sequence). This CDR3 has 14 residues. Trimming removed 3 bases from V and 3 bases from J; junction bases left unmatched: 7. CDR3 in DNA: TGCAGTGCTAGCCGGACTAGCAGATTCTACGAGCAGTACTTC. It yields the protein CSASRTSRFYEQYF.

The chain is built from TRBV7-2 and TRBJ1-2, with 11 bases matching TRBD1. Germline V lookup: CDR1 SGHTA, CDR2 FQGNSA. The CDR3 sequence is 14 residues long. Germline trimming cut 5 bases from V and 7 bases from J; bases unmatched to any gene: 6. This chain's CDR3 is CASSSAGTGGGYTF. The CDR3 DNA sequence: TGTGCCAGCAGCAGTGCCGGGACAGGGGGTGGCTACACCTTC.

The chain joins TRBV15 to TRBJ2-7; D call uncertain. CDR1 is LNHNV, CDR2 YYDKDF, per germline (reference sequence). This CDR3 contains 13 residues. Trimming shortened V by 0 bases and J by 6 bases, and 9 bases separated the two germline ends. DNA of the CDR3: TGTGCCACCAGCAGAGATTTACTTTCCGAGCAGTACTTC. Translating gives CATSRDLLSEQYF.

There are many counts of this clonotype. The chain combines TRBV12-3 or TRBV12-4 with TRBJ2-7, with TRBD2 matching over 8 bases. V shed 4 bases and J 0 bases; nucleotides not matched to a gene: 5. The length of the CDR3 is 15 residues. The DNA of the CDR3 is TGTGCCAGCAGTTGGATAGCGGGAAGCTCCTACGAGCAGTACTTC. It encodes CASSWIAGSSYEQYF.

For this clonotype: Just one base apart from a much larger clone, this may be a read error. This chain links TRBV7-9 with TRBJ2-7; 10 bases are a match to TRBD1. Losses at the gene ends were 5 bases for V and 6 bases for J; bases not matched to a gene: 4. This CDR3 spans 13 amino acids. Per the germline V gene, CDR1 is SEHNR and CDR2 is FQNEAQ (reference sequence). In DNA form, the CDR3 reads TGTGCCAGCAGCCCCGGGACAGGGGTCGAGCAGTACTTC. It codes for CASSPGTGVEQYF.

This clonotype was seen a few times. This chain uses TRBV6-1 with TRBJ2-1; 9 nucleotides align to TRBD2. Germline V gene data show CDR1 as MNHNS and CDR2 as SASEGT. Trimming at V came to 3 bases and at J to 6 bases, leaving 9 bases not matched to a gene. The CDR3 is 16 amino acids. This chain's CDR3 is CASSDLLAGRTNEQFF. The CDR3 DNA is TGTGCCAGCAGTGACCTACTAGCGGGCAGGACCAATGAGCAGTTCTTC.

A word on this clonotype: One end of the junction fails to match germline, which may point to a read error. V usage is TRBV9 and J usage is TRBJ2-2; D might be TRBD1 or TRBD2, each matching 5 bases. Germline V gene sequence: CDR1 SGDLS, CDR2 YYNGEE. This CDR3 is 19 amino acids long. CDR3 DNA sequence: TGCGCCAGCAGCCCTGACGACGGGGCGCTCGGAAGGAGCACCGGGGAGCTGTTTTTT. Translating gives CASSPDDGALGRSTGELFF.

V usage is TRBV6-6 and J usage is TRBJ2-2, with D tentatively TRBD1 (5 bases). The germline CDR1 and CDR2 sequences are MNHNY and SVGAGI (reference sequence). Trimming stripped 5 bases from V and 3 bases from J, with 13 bases between. The CDR3 covers 15 residues. CDR3 protein: CASSNGKGYTGELFF. CDR3 bases: TGTGCCAGCAGTAACGGCAAGGGGTACACCGGGGAGCTGTTTTTT.

This clonotype occurred a few times. The chain has TRBV14 and TRBJ2-1; D remains ambiguous. CDR1 is SGHDN and CDR2 is FVKESK in the germline V gene. The CDR3 runs 15 residues. The ends were cut back, 0 bases at V and 9 bases at J, with 15 bases in the middle. The CDR3 is CASSQDLVGVGEQFF. The CDR3 DNA follows: TGTGCCAGCAGCCAAGATTTAGTTGGGGTAGGTGAGCAGTTCTTC.

In this sample, this clonotype turned up once. This chain joins TRBV5-5 and TRBJ2-7, with 10 bases lining up with TRBD2. The J call may be mistaken, given a closer DNA end match to TRBJ2-5. Germline loops: CDR1 SGHKS, CDR2 YYEKEE (reference sequence). This CDR3 is 16 amino acids long. CDR3 region: CASSLQASGGRETQYF. The CDR3 region has the DNA TGTGCCAGCAGCTTGCAGGCTAGCGGGGGCCGGGAGACCCAGTACTTC.

The chain couples TRBV25-1 to TRBJ1-1; unclear D gene. This CDR3 has 14 amino acids. Germline V gene lookup returns CDR1 MGHDK and CDR2 SYGVNS. Trimming cost V 7 bases and J 2 bases, with 14 bases left between them. CDR3 in DNA: TGTGCCAGCAAGGCATGGCAGGAAAACACTGAAGCTTTCTTT. Protein: CASKAWQENTEAFF.

The chain recombines TRBV7-2 with TRBJ2-5; 7 bases fit TRBD2. The V segment lost 4 bases and the J segment 0 bases; nucleotides outside the gene matches: 8. CDR3 size: 16 residues. Germline CDR1 reads SGHTA; CDR2 reads FQGNSA. CDR3 in amino acids: CASSSASGLYQETQYF. For the CDR3, the DNA is TGTGCCAGCAGCTCAGCTAGCGGCCTTTACCAAGAGACCCAGTACTTC.

In its sample, this clonotype was seen a few times. The chain combines TRBV29-1 with TRBJ2-1, with 14 nucleotides matching TRBD2. Germline assignment: CDR1 SQVTM and CDR2 ANQGSEA. J lost 10 bases, V lost 4 bases, and 6 bases had no gene match. This CDR3 region has 14 residues. The DNA of the CDR3 is TGCAGCGTTGCAAAGACTAGCGGGAGGGCAGAGCAGTTCTTC. Translating it yields CSVAKTSGRAEQFF.

V usage is TRBV7-9 and J usage is TRBJ2-1; D unclear. The CDR3 is 14 residues long. Germline V gives CDR1 SEHNR, CDR2 FQNEAQ (reference sequence). V was trimmed by 0 bases and J by 7 bases, leaving 10 bases between them. The DNA of the CDR3 is TGTGCCAGCAGCTTAGCGGGATCACGAAATGAGCAGTTCTTC. Amino acids: CASSLAGSRNEQFF.

The chain has TRBV29-1 and TRBJ2-3, with 9 positions matching TRBD2. Germline V gives CDR1 SQVTM, CDR2 ANQGSEA. CDR3 length: 13 amino acids. V lost 7 bases to trimming and J lost 3 bases; unmatched junction nucleotides: 5. For the CDR3, the DNA is TGCAGCGCCAGCGGGAGGCTTACAGATACGCAGTATTTT. Translating gives CSASGRLTDTQYF.

The V call is TRBV20-1, the J call TRBJ1-5, with 8 bases fitting TRBD1. With V trimmed by 5 bases and J by 7 bases, 13 bases remained unmatched. The length of the CDR3 is 15 residues. Germline V gene lookup returns CDR1 DFQATT and CDR2 SNEGSKA (reference sequence). The CDR3 nucleotides read TGCAGTGCTGAAGGCCAGACAGGGGCAGGACAGCCCCAGCATTTT. The encoded protein is CSAEGQTGAGQPQHF.

The chain carries TRBV27 and TRBJ2-7; tentatively, D is TRBD1 (6 bases). The germline V gene has CDR1 MNHEY and CDR2 SMNVEV (reference sequence). The CDR3 loop spans 13 amino acids. Trimming stripped 9 bases from V and 3 bases from J, with 15 bases between. The CDR3 nucleotides read TGTGCCAGTTCCGAAGGACAGTACTACGAGCAGTACTTC. This encodes CASSEGQYYEQYF.

This clonotype was recorded once. V usage is TRBV7-9 and J usage is TRBJ2-5, with 7 bases lining up with TRBD1. The J call may not be correct, given that the DNA end is closer to TRBJ2-7. Germline loops: CDR1 SEHNR, CDR2 FQNEAQ (reference sequence). The CDR3 covers 14 residues. In DNA form, the CDR3 reads TGTGCCAGCACCCATGCTGGGACAGTCTCCGAGCAGTACTTC. It is translated as CASTHAGTVSEQYF.

This sequence joins TRBV28 and TRBJ2-3; TRBD2 aligns across 9 bases. Germline trimming cut 5 bases from V and 6 bases from J; bases unmatched to any gene: 12. There are 16 residues in the CDR3. Germline CDR1 MDHEN, CDR2 SYDVKM. The DNA for the CDR3 is TGTGCCAGCAGTCCCTCCGAGACTAGCGGACTGGATACGCAGTATTTT. Translated: CASSPSETSGLDTQYF.

There are many counts of this clonotype. The rearrangement joins TRBV28 to TRBJ1-1, with D possibly matching TRBD1 (5 bases). V shed 5 bases and J shed 0 bases, with 16 bases lying between them. Germline loops: CDR1 MDHEN, CDR2 SYDVKM. The CDR3 contains 16 residues. CDR3 loop: CASSMWTLLMNTEAFF. CDR3 DNA: TGTGCCAGCAGTATGTGGACACTTTTAATGAACACTGAAGCTTTCTTT.